The clone carrying this T cell receptor beta chain was observed a handful of times. The sample is drawn from a study of identical twins. TCRdb re-analysed the 5' RACE reads in MiXCR, keeping a single row per CDR3 protein. Of roughly 710,000 distinct CDR3 sequences listed, around 6% are singletons. The CDR3 runs 11 residues. V was shortened by 6 bases and J by 6 bases, with 6 bases between the two germline ends. The germline V gene encodes CDR1 SGDLS and CDR2 YYNGEE. The sequence was obtained from a man between 18 and 35 years old in good health. Sequencing was carried out using naive T cells sorted from blood. The chain joins TRBV9 to TRBJ2-2; D ambiguous. The CDR3 protein is CASTSSGELFF. Written as DNA, the CDR3 is TGTGCCAGCACATCCTCCGGGGAGCTGTTTTTT. The whole variable domain, remainder taken from reference TRBV9 and TRBJ2-2, is DSGVTQTPKHLITATGQRVTLRCSPRSGDLSVYWYQQSLDQGLQFLIQYYNGEERAKGNILERFSAQQFPDLHSELNLSSLELGDSALYFCASTSSGELFFGEGSRLTVL.